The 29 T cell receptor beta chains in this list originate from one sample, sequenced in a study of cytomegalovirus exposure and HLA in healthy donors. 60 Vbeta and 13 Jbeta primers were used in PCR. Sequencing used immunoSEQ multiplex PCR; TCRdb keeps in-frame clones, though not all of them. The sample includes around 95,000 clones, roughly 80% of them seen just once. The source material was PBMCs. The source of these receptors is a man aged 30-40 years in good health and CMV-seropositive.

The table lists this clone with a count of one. The CDR3 DNA sequence: TGTGCCAGCAGTTTACTCCCTAGCGGGAGTGAGCAGTTCTTC. Translated, it gives CASSLLPSGSEQFF. The chain recombines TRBV28 with TRBJ2-1; the match to TRBD2 covers 10 bases. Trimming cost V 2 bases and J 9 bases; bases outside gene matches: 4. The CDR3 covers 14 residues. CDR1 and CDR2 from the germline V gene are MDHEN and SYDVKM.

This CDR3 is CASSINRVEAFF. CDR3 nucleotide sequence: TGTGCCAGTAGTATAAACAGGGTTGAAGCTTTCTTT. The chain joins TRBV19 to TRBJ1-1, with D perhaps matching TRBD1 (6 bases). Per the germline V gene, CDR1 is LNHDA and CDR2 is SQIVND (reference sequence). The CDR3 is made up of 12 amino acids. V lost 2 bases and J lost 7, with 8 bases in between.

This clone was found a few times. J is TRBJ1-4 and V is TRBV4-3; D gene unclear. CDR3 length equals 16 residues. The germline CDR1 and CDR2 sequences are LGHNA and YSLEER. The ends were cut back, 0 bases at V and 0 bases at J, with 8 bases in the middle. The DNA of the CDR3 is TGCGCCAGCAGCCAAGATAAATTTGCAACTAATGAAAAACTGTTTTTT. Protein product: CASSQDKFATNEKLFF.

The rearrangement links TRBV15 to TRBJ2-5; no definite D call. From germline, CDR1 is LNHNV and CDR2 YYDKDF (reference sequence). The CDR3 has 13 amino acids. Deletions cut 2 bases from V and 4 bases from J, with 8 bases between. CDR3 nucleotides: TGTGCCACCAGCAGAACGGGTCTAGAGACCCAGTACTTC. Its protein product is CATSRTGLETQYF.

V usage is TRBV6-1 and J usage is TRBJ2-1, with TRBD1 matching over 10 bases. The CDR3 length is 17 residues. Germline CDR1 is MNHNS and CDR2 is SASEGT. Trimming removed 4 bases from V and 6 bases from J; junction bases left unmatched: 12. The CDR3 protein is CASSGPGQGLSPNEQFF. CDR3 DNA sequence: TGTGCCAGCAGTGGACCGGGACAGGGGTTGTCTCCCAATGAGCAGTTCTTC.

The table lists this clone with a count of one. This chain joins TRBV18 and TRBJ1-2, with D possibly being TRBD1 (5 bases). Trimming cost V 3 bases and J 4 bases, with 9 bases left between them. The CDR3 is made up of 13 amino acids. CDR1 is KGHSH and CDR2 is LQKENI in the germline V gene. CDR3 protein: CASSPWTFYGYTF. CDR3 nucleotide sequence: TGTGCCAGCTCACCCTGGACATTCTATGGCTACACCTTC. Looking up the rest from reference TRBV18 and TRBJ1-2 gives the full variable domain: NAGVMQNPRHLVRRRGQEARLRCSPMKGHSHVYWYRQLPEEGLKFMVYLQKENIIDESGMPKERFSAEFPKEGPSILRIQQVVRGDSAAYFCASSPWTFYGYTFGSGTRLTVV.

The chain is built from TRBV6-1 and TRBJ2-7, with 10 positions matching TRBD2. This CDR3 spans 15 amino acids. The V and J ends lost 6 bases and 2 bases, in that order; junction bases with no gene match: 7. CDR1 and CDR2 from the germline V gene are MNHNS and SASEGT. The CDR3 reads CASRRGTSVTYEQYF. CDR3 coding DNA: TGTGCCAGCAGGAGAGGGACTAGCGTAACCTACGAGCAGTACTTC.

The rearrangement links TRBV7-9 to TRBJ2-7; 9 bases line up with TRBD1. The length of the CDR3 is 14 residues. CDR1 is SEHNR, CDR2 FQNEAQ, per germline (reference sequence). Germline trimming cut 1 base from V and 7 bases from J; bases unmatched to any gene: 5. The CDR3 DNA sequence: TGTGCCAGCAGCTTAGGGACAGGGGTTGGTGAGCAGTACTTC. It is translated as CASSLGTGVGEQYF.

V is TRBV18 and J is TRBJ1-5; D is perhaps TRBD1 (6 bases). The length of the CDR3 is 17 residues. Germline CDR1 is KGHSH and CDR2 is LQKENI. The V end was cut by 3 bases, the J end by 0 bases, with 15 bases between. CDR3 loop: CASSPGGTSYSNQPQHF. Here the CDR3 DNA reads TGTGCCAGCTCACCGGGGGGGACAAGCTATAGCAATCAGCCCCAGCATTTT.

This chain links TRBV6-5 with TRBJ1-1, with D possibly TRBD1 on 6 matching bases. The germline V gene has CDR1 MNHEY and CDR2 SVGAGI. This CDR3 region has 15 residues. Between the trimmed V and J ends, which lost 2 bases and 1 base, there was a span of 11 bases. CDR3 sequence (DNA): TGTGCCAGCAGTTACCCAGACAGGAGGAACACTGAAGCTTTCTTT. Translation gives CASSYPDRRNTEAFF.

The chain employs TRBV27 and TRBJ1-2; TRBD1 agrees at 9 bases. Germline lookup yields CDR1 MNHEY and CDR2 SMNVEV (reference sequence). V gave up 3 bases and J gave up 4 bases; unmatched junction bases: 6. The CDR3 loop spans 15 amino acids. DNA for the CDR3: TGTGCCAGCAGTTTCCTCGGGACAGGGTCCTATGGCTACACCTTC. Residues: CASSFLGTGSYGYTF.

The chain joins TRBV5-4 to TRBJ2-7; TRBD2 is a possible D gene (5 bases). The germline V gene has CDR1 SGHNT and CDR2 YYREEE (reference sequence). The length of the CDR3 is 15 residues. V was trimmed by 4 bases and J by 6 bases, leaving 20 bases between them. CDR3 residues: CASSPGTVSLAEQYF. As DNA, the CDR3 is TGTGCCAGCAGCCCGGGAACAGTTTCCCTCGCCGAGCAGTACTTC.

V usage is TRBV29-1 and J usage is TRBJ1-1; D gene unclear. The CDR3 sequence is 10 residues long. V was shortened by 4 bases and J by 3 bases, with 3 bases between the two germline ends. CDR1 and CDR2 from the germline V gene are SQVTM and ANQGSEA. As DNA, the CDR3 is TGCAGCGTTGTCGACACTGAAGCTTTCTTT. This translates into CSVVDTEAFF.

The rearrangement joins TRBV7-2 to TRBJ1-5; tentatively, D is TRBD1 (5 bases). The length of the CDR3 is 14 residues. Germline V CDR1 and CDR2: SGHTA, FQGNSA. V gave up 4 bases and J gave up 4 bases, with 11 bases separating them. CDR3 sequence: CASSSVGVNQPQHF. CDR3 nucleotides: TGTGCCAGCAGCTCGGTAGGGGTGAATCAGCCCCAGCATTTT.

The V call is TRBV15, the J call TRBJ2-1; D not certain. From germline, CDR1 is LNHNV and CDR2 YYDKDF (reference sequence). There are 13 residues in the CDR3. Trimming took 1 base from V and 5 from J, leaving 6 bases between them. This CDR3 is CATSRGADNEQFF. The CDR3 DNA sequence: TGTGCCACCAGCAGAGGGGCAGACAATGAGCAGTTCTTC.

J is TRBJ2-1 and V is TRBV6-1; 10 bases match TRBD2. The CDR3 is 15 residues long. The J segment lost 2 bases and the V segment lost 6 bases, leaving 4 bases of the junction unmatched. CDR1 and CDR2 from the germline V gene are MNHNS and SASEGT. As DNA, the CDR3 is TGTGCCAGCAGCACGCTAGCGGGAGCCTACAATGAGCAGTTCTTC. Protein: CASSTLAGAYNEQFF.

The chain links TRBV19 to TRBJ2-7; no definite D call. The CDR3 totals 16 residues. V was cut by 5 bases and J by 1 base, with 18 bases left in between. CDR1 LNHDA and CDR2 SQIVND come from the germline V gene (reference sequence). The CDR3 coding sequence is TGTGCCAGTAGTCGGGTAAACCCCGCCGGATCCTACGAGCAGTACTTC. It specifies CASSRVNPAGSYEQYF.

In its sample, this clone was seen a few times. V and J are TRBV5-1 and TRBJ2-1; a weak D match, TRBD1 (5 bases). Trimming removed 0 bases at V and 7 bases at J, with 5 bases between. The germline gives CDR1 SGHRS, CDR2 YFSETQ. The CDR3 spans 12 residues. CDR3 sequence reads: CASSLEGNEQFF. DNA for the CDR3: TGCGCCAGCAGCTTGGAGGGGAATGAGCAGTTCTTC.

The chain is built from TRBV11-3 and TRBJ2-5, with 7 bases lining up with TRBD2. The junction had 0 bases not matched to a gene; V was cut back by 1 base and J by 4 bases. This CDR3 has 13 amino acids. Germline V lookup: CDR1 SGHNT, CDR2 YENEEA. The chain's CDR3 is CASSLGEGETQYF. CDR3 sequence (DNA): TGTGCCAGCAGCTTAGGGGAGGGAGAGACCCAGTACTTC.

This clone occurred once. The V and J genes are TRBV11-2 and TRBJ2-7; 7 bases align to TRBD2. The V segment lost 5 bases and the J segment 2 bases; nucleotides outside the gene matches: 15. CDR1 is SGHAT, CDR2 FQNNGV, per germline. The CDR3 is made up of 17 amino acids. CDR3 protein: CASSPGLSPKGAYEQYF. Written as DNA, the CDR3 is TGTGCCAGCAGCCCGGGACTATCTCCAAAAGGTGCCTACGAGCAGTACTTC.

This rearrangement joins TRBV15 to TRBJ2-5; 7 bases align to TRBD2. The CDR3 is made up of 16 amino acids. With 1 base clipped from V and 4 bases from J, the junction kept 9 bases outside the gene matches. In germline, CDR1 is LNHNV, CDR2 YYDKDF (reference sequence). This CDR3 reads CATSRVGGPGGETQYF. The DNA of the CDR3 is TGTGCCACCAGCAGAGTAGGAGGCCCGGGGGGAGAGACCCAGTACTTC.

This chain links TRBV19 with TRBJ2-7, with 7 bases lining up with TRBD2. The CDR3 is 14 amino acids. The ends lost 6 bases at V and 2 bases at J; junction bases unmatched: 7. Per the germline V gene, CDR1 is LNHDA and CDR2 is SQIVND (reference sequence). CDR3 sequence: CASSSLSGAYEQYF. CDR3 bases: TGTGCCAGTAGCTCCCTGAGCGGGGCCTACGAGCAGTACTTC.

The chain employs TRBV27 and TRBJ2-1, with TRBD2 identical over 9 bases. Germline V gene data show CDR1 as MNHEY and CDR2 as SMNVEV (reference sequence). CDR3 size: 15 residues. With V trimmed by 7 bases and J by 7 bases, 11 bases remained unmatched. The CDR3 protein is CASKLPAGGGNEQFF. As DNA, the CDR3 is TGTGCCAGCAAATTGCCGGCGGGAGGGGGTAATGAGCAGTTCTTC.

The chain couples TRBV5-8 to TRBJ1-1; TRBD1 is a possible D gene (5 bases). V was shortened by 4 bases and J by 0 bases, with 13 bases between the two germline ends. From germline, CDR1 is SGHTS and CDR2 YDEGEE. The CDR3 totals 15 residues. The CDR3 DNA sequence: TGTGCCAGCAGCATTTGGACAAATATGAACACTGAAGCTTTCTTT. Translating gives CASSIWTNMNTEAFF.

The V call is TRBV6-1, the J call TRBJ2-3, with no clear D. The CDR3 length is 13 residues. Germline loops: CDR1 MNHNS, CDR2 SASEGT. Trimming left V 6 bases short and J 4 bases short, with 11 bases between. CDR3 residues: CASRAGSPDTQYF. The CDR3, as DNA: TGTGCCAGCAGGGCCGGGTCCCCAGATACGCAGTATTTT.

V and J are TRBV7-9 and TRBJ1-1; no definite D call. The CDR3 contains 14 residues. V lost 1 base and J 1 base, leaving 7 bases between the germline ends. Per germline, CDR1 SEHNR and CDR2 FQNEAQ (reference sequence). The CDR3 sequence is CASSLGAQNTEAFF. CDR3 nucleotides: TGTGCCAGCAGCTTAGGGGCGCAGAACACTGAAGCTTTCTTT.

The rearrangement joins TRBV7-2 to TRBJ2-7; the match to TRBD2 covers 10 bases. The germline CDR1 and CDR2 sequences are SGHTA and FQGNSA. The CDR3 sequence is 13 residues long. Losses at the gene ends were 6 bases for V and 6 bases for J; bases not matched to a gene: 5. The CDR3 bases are TGTGCCAGCAGGGGGGGACTAGCGAGCGAGCAGTACTTC. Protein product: CASRGGLASEQYF.

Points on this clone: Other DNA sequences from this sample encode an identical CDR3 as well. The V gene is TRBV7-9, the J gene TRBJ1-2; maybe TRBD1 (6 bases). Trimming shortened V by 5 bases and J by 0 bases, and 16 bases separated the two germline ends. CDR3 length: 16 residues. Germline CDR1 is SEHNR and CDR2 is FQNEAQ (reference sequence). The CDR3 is CASSPPGTNANYGYTF. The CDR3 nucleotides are TGTGCCAGCAGCCCGCCCGGGACAAACGCTAACTATGGCTACACCTTC.

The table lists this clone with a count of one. The CDR3 DNA reads as TGTGCCAGCAGCCCGCCTACAGGGTACGAGCAGTACTTC. Protein product: CASSPPTGYEQYF. The rearrangement joins TRBV5-4 to TRBJ2-7; D possibly corresponds to TRBD1 (6 bases). The CDR3 is made up of 13 amino acids. Trimming pared 4 bases from V and 4 bases from J, leaving 12 bases between. Germline CDR1 SGHNT, CDR2 YYREEE (reference sequence).